The present entry profiles one TCR beta chain with its context. CDR1 is MDHEN, CDR2 SYDVKM, per germline. The CDR3 sequence is 15 residues long. Trimming pared 6 bases from V and 6 bases from J, leaving 18 bases between. This entry belongs to a study of shared clonotypes between healthy human individuals. Positively selected for CCR7, the CD45RO-negative cells used as naive CD8 cells excluded terminally differentiated effector memory CD45RA+ cells. Measured with immunoSEQ multiplex PCR; TCRdb has only the in-frame clones, and not every one. The sample lists some 2 million clones; approximately 94% were seen once.

V usage is TRBV28 and J usage is TRBJ1-5; unclear D gene. Specimen: naive CD8+ T cells sorted from blood. This sequence was found in a man between 18 and 29 years old in good health. DNA for the CDR3: TGTGCCAGCAGCCACGAGGCCCAGTTAGGTCAGCCCCAGCATTTT. Residues: CASSHEAQLGQPQHF. Based on the CDR3 plus reference TRBV28 and TRBJ1-5, the full variable domain is DVKVTQSSRYLVKRTGEKVFLECVQDMDHENMFWYRQDPGLGLRLIYFSYDVKMKEKGDIPEGYSVSREKKERFSLILESASTNQTSMYLCASSHEAQLGQPQHFGDGTRLSIL.